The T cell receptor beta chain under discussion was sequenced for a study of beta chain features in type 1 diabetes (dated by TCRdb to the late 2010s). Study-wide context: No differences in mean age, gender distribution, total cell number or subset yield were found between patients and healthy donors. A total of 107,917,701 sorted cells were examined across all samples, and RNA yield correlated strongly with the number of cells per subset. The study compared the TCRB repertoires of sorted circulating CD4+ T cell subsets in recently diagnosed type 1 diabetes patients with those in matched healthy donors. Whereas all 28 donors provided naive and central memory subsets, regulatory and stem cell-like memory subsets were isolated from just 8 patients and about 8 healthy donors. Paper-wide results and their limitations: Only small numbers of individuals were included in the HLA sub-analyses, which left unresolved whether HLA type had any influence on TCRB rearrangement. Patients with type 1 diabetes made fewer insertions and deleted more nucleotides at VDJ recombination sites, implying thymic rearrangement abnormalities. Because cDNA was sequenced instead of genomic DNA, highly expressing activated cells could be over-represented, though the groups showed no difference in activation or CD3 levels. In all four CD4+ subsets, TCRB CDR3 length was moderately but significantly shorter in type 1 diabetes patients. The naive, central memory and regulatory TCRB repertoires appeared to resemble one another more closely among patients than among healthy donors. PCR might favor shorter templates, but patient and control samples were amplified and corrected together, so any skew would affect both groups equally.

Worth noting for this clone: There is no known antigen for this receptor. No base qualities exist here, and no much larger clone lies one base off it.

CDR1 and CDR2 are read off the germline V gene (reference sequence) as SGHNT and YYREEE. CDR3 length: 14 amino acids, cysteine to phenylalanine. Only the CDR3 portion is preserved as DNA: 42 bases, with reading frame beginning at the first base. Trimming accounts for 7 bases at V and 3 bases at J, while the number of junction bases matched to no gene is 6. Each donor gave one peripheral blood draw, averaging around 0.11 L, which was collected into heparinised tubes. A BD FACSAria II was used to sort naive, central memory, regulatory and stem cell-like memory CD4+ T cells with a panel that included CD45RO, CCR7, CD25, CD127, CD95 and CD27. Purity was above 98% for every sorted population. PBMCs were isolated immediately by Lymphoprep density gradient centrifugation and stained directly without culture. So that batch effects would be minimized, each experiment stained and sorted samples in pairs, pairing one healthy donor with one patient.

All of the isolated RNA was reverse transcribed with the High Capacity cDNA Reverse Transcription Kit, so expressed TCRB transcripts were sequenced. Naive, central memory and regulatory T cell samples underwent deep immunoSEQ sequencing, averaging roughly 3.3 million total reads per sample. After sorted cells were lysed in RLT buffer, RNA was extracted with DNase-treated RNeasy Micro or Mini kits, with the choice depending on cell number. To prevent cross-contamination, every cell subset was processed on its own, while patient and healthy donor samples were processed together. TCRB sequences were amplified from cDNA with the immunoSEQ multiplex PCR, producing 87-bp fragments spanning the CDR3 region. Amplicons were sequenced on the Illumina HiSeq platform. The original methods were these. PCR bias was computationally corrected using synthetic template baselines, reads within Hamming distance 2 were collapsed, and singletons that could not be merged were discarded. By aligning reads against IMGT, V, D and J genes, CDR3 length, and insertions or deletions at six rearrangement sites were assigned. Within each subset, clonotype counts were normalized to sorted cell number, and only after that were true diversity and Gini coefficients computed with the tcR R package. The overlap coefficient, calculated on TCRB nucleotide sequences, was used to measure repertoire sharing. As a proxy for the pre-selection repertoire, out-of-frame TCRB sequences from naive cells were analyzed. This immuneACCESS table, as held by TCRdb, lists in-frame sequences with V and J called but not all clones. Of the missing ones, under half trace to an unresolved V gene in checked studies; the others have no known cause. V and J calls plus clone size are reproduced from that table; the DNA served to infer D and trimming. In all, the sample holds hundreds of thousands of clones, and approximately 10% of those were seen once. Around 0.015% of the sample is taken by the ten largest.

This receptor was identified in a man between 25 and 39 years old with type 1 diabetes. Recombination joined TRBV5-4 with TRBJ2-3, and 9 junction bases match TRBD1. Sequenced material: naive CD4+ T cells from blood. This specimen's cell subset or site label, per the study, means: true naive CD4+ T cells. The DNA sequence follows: TGTGCCAGCTCCGGGACAGGGTCGACAGATACGCAGTATTTT. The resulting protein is CASSGTGSTDTQYF.